The sequence of this T cell receptor (beta chain) was determined in a study of vaccination effects on CD4 cells after COVID-19. Across the study: Cultures of fewer than 2.5 million PBMC per well contained 9.5 to 10 IU/ml IL-2 plus 10 ug/ml peptides.

For this clone: Its specificity is unknown.

The CDR3 has 14 amino acids. V lost 3 bases, J lost 1 base, and 3 bases stayed unmatched. Germline V gene lookup returns CDR1 SGHRS and CDR2 YFSETQ. It was after approximately 11 days of culture that CD4+ T cells were isolated. Method: immunoSEQ multiplex PCR; TCRdb's copy keeps in-frame clones and lacks some. This sample yields around 40,000 clones, of which approximately 71% are seen a single time; more than 3.5% belongs to the top ten. The sequences come from CD4+ T cells from PBMCs cultured without peptide, collected before COVID-19 vaccination. The chain uses TRBV5-1 and TRBJ2-5; 7 positions agree with TRBD2. The source is a human donor who received a COVID-19 vaccine. The CDR3 nucleotides read TGCGCCAGCAGCTGGGACTACCCCCAAGAGACCCAGTACTTC. Amino acid sequence: CASSWDYPQETQYF.